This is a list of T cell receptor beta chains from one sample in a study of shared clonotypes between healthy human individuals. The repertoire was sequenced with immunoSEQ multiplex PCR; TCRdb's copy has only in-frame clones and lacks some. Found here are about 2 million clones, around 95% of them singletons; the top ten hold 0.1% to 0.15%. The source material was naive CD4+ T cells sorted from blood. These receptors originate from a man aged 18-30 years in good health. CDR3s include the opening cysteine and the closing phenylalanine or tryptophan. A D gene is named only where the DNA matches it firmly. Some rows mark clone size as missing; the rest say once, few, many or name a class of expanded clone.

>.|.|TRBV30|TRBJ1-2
CAWKEGDRRYGYTF
TGTGCCTGGAAAGAGGGGGACCGCCGCTATGGCTACACCTTC
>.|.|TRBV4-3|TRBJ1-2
CASSQGGGRHGYTF
TGCGCCAGCAGCCAAGGTGGGGGGAGGCATGGCTACACCTTC
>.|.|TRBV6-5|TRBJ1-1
CASMGAVGRAFF
TGTGCCAGCATGGGGGCAGTCGGACGGGCTTTCTTT
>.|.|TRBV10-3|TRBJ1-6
CAISELENSPLHF
TGTGCCATCAGTGAGTTGGAAAATTCACCCCTCCACTTT
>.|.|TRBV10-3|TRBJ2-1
CAIEVGRNEQFF
TGTGCCATCGAAGTTGGGAGGAATGAGCAGTTCTTC
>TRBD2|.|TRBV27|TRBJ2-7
CASSLAGGLSYEQYF
TGTGCCAGCAGTTTAGCGGGGGGGCTCTCCTACGAGCAGTACTTC
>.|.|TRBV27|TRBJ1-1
CASSDRGRLNGAFF
TGTGCCAGCAGTGATAGAGGACGGTTAAATGGGGCTTTCTTT
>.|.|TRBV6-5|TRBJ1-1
CASIGVGTEAFF
TGTGCCAGCATCGGGGTGGGCACTGAAGCTTTCTTT
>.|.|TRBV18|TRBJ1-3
CASSPEVGASSGNTIYF
TGTGCCAGCTCACCAGAGGTGGGGGCGAGCTCTGGAAACACCATATATTTT
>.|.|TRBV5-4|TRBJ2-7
CASSLKSGETYEQYF
TGTGCCAGCAGCTTGAAAAGCGGAGAAACCTACGAGCAGTACTTC
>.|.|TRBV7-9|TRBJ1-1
CASSSRDYTEAFF
TGTGCCAGCAGCTCCCGGGACTACACTGAAGCTTTCTTT
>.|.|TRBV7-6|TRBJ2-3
CASSLGGRGADTQYF
TGTGCCAGCAGCTTAGGGGGCAGGGGCGCAGATACGCAGTATTTT
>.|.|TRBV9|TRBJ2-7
CASSRSPTGYYEQYF
TGTGCCAGCAGCCGCAGCCCGACAGGCTATTACGAGCAGTACTTC
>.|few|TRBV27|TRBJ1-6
CASSLRQGPNSPLHF
TGTGCCAGCAGTTTACGTCAGGGGCCCAATTCACCCCTCCACTTT
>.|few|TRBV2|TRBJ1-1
CASSLGRNTEAFF
TGTGCCAGCAGCTTGGGACGGAACACTGAAGCTTTCTTT
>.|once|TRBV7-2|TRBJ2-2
CASSFTGTLNTGELFF
TGTGCCAGCAGCTTTACCGGGACCCTGAACACCGGGGAGCTGTTTTTT
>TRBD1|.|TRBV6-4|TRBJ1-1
CASSEVWGQGIRAFF
TGTGCCAGCAGTGAAGTTTGGGGACAGGGGATCAGGGCTTTCTTT
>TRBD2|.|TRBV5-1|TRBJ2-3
CASRSSGSADTQYF
TGCGCCAGCAGATCTAGCGGGAGCGCAGATACGCAGTATTTT
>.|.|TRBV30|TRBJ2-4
CAWSVPWSKNIQYF
TGTGCCTGGAGTGTGCCCTGGTCCAAAAACATTCAGTACTTC
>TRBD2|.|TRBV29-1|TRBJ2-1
CSVDGTSGTSSYNEQFF
TGCAGCGTTGATGGGACTAGCGGGACAAGCTCCTACAATGAGCAGTTCTTC
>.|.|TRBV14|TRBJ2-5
CASSQGPRETQYF
TGTGCCAGCAGCCAAGGCCCACGGGAGACCCAGTACTTC